The 5 T cell receptor beta chains given below trace back to one sample, sequenced in a study of cytomegalovirus exposure and HLA in healthy donors. The primer mix had 60 Vbeta and 13 Jbeta primers. Profiled with immunoSEQ multiplex PCR; TCRdb holds only in-frame clones, not every one. This table holds 25,000 to 35,000 clones. Sequenced material: PBMCs. These receptors were taken from a woman between 40 and 55 years old in good health and CMV-seropositive.

With regard to this clone: A read error may account for a junction end that differs from germline. DNA for the CDR3: TGTGCCAGCAGTTTTGGGGGCGCCTCCGACAATGAGCAGTTCTTC. Protein sequence: CASSFGGASDNEQFF. This rearrangement joins TRBV28 to TRBJ2-1; possible D gene TRBD1, 6 bases. The CDR3 is 15 amino acids. Germline lookup yields CDR1 MDHEN and CDR2 SYDVKM.

J is TRBJ2-7 and V is TRBV5-4; TRBD1 is a possible D gene (6 bases). V was shortened by 4 bases and J by 8 bases, with 16 bases between the two germline ends. This CDR3 contains 13 residues. Germline V gives CDR1 SGHNT, CDR2 YYREEE (reference sequence). The CDR3: CASSVQGFGQQYF. In DNA, the CDR3 is TGTGCCAGCAGCGTACAGGGATTCGGACAGCAGTACTTC.

The chain uses TRBV9 and TRBJ2-5, with 11 nucleotides matching TRBD2. The CDR3 spans 17 residues. Trimming removed 4 bases from V and 5 bases from J; junction bases left unmatched: 13. The germline V gene has CDR1 SGDLS and CDR2 YYNGEE. In DNA, the CDR3 is TGTGCCAGCAGCCCCACCACGGGGCTAGCGGGAGGTGAGACCCAGTACTTC. Translation gives CASSPTTGLAGGETQYF.

The V gene is TRBV27, the J gene TRBJ2-3, with TRBD1 as a possible D gene (5 bases). This CDR3 has 14 amino acids. V lost 2 bases and J lost 3, with 9 bases in between. In germline, CDR1 is MNHEY, CDR2 SMNVEV (reference sequence). The CDR3 protein is CASSLGADTDTQYF. The DNA for the CDR3 is TGTGCCAGCAGTTTAGGGGCGGATACAGATACGCAGTATTTT.

V and J are TRBV20-1 and TRBJ1-6; D possibly corresponds to TRBD1 (6 bases). There are 10 residues in the CDR3. Germline assignment: CDR1 DFQATT and CDR2 SNEGSKA (reference sequence). Trimming removed 0 bases from V and 17 bases from J, with 8 bases in between. CDR3 coding DNA: TGCAGTGCTAGAGACAGGGGCTTCCACTTT. Encoded protein: CSARDRGFHF.